The 3 T cell receptor beta chains below were found in one sample sequenced in a study of cytomegalovirus exposure and HLA in healthy donors. The PCR made use of 60 Vbeta and 13 Jbeta primers. The table came from immunoSEQ multiplex PCR; TCRdb's copy has only in-frame clones and leaves some out. The sample includes fewer than 200,000 clones, more than 65% of them seen just once. The sample comprised PBMCs. Source of these receptors: a man aged 25-40 years in good health and CMV-seronegative.

The chain recombines TRBV5-1 with TRBJ2-5; a weak D match, TRBD2 (5 bases). This CDR3 contains 15 residues. Per germline, CDR1 SGHRS and CDR2 YFSETQ. Trimming stripped 4 bases from V and 2 bases from J, with 15 bases between. The CDR3 DNA reads as TGCGCCAGCAGCGCTACTAGTCCGGGGCAAGAGACCCAGTACTTC. This encodes CASSATSPGQETQYF.

This clone turned up a few times. The chain employs TRBV7-2 and TRBJ2-1; D might be TRBD1 (6 bases). The CDR3 extends over 12 amino acids. The V end lost 5 bases, the J end lost 16 bases, and 18 bases lay between the germline ends. Germline CDR1 is SGHTA and CDR2 is FQGNSA. CDR3 residues: CASSPGARGLFF. DNA of the CDR3: TGTGCCAGCAGCCCCGGGGCCAGGGGTTTATTCTTC.

This clone appeared once. The V call is TRBV15, the J call TRBJ1-2; D is perhaps TRBD1 (6 bases). Germline V gene lookup returns CDR1 LNHNV and CDR2 YYDKDF (reference sequence). Trimming took off 6 bases at V and 7 bases at J, with 15 bases between the two ends. The CDR3 extends over 13 amino acids. Here the CDR3 reads CATSTTGYSGYTF. The CDR3 DNA is TGTGCCACCAGTACCACAGGGTATTCTGGCTACACCTTC.